This T cell receptor beta chain originates from a study of cytomegalovirus exposure and HLA in healthy donors. Germline-derived CDR1 and CDR2 are MNHNS and SASEGT. V lost 2 bases and J lost 0, with 13 bases in between. This CDR3 comprises 16 residues. Whole-study findings and limits: A later analysis showed TCR association rates differing by HLA locus, peaking at DRB1 and lowest at HLA-C. The authors enumerated around 150 TCR beta chains as linked to cytomegalovirus.

This clone was observed a single time. No antigen is known for it. 13 Jbeta primers and 60 Vbeta primers were used for the PCR. Repertoires were generated with immunoSEQ multiplex PCR, while TCRdb's copy carries only in-frame clones and drops some. The sample holds about 150,000 clones; 70% to 85% are singletons and the top ten take approximately 6.3%. The sample taken for sequencing was PBMCs. This chain links TRBV6-1 with TRBJ1-2; D unresolved. This TCR was sampled from a woman aged 45-60 years in good health and CMV-seropositive. The CDR3: CASSEILIIANYGYTF. In DNA form, the CDR3 reads TGTGCCAGCAGTGAAATTTTAATCATAGCTAACTATGGCTACACCTTC.